This T cell receptor (beta chain) is drawn from a study of cytomegalovirus exposure and HLA in healthy donors. PCR primers comprised 60 Vbeta and 13 Jbeta primers. Repertoires were generated with immunoSEQ multiplex PCR, while TCRdb's copy carries only in-frame clones and drops some. Of tens of thousands of clones in the sample, around two thirds were seen once. The TCR sequence derives from a woman in her 50s in good health and CMV-seropositive. The sequencing sample was made of PBMCs.

The CDR3, as DNA: TGTGCCATCAGTGAGTCGCAGGGGAAAGGCTACACCTTC. Translated, it gives CAISESQGKGYTF. The chain carries TRBV10-3 and TRBJ1-2, with a tentative D call TRBD1 (6 bases). V was cut by 0 bases and J by 8 bases, with 10 bases left in between. The CDR3 is made up of 13 amino acids. Germline lookup yields CDR1 ENHRY and CDR2 SYGVKD.